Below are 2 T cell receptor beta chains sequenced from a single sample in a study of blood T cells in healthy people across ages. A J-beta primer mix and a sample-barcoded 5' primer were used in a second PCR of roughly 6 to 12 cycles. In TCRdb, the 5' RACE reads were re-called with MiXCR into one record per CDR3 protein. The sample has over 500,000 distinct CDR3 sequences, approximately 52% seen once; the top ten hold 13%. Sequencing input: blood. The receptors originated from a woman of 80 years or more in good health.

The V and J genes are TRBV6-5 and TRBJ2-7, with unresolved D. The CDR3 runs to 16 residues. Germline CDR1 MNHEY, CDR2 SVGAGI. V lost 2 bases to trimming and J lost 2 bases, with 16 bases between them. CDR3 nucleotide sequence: TGTGCCAGCAGTTACCTAACCGGACGGAAAACCTACGAGCAGTACTTC. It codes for CASSYLTGRKTYEQYF.

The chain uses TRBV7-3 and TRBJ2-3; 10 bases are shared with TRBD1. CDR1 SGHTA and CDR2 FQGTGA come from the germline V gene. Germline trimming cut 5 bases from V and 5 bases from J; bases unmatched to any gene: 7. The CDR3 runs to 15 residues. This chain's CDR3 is CASSNPGQGRDTQYF. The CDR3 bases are TGTGCCAGCAGCAACCCGGGACAGGGGAGAGATACGCAGTATTTT.